These 4 T cell receptor beta chains came from one sample sequenced in a study of T cell responses to AZD1222 COVID-19 vaccine listed by TCRdb under 2021. Libraries were made using the immunoSEQ multiplex PCR assay. TCRdb mirrors the immuneACCESS table, restricted to in-frame sequences. Some clones are absent from its copies; in checked studies, under half trace to an unresolved V gene, and the reason for the others is unknown. The sample yields 110,000 to 150,000 clones; 93% were counted once. The ten largest clonotypes hold 5% to 6.5% of the sample. The sample's time point label is to be understood as: baseline before first vaccination. This sample comprised peripheral blood, obtained on day 0 of AZD1222 vaccination. These receptors were taken from an adult in good health.

The chain couples TRBV2 to TRBJ2-7, with unresolved D. CDR1 SNHLY and CDR2 FYNNEI come from the germline V gene. V was shortened by 5 bases and J by 0 bases, with 14 bases between the two germline ends. The CDR3 is made up of 15 amino acids. CDR3 in DNA: TGTGCCAGCAGTTATGACAAACAGAGCTCCTACGAGCAGTACTTC. Translation: CASSYDKQSSYEQYF.

The chain combines TRBV10-2 with TRBJ2-1; D might be TRBD2 (5 bases). V lost 5 bases and J 0 bases, leaving 11 bases between the germline ends. Germline V gives CDR1 WSHSY, CDR2 SAAADI. The CDR3 is made up of 15 amino acids. DNA for the CDR3: TGCGCCAGCAGTACTAGGAAGAGCTCCTACAATGAGCAGTTCTTC. Its translation: CASSTRKSSYNEQFF.

The genes are TRBV12-5 and TRBJ1-1, with 7 bases aligning to TRBD1. CDR3 length: 14 residues. V lost 6 bases, J lost 4 bases, and 8 bases stayed unmatched. Germline loops: CDR1 LGHNT, CDR2 FRNRAP. CDR3: CASGEGAQSTEAFF. Here the CDR3 DNA reads TGTGCTAGTGGGGAGGGGGCGCAGAGCACTGAAGCTTTCTTT.

The rearrangement links TRBV5-6 to TRBJ2-7; D uncertain. Germline CDR1 SGHDT, CDR2 YYEEEE. V gave up 2 bases and J gave up 1 base, with 10 bases separating them. CDR3 size: 14 residues. Here the CDR3 reads CASSFLGPSYEQYF. The CDR3, as DNA: TGTGCCAGCAGCTTTCTCGGGCCTTCCTACGAGCAGTACTTC.